What follows are 18 T cell receptor beta chains derived from one specimen sequenced in a study of blood T cells in healthy people across ages. The use of a sample-barcoded 5' primer and a J-beta primer mix characterized a second PCR of roughly 7 to 11 cycles. TCRdb re-derived calls from the 5' RACE reads in MiXCR, one entry per CDR3 protein. This table holds around 1,500,000 distinct CDR3 sequences, 42% found once. The sequencing sample was made of blood. These receptors were obtained from a woman between 18 and 30 years old in good health.

The V and J genes are TRBV5-1 and TRBJ2-3, with D perhaps TRBD1 (5 bases). The length of the CDR3 is 14 residues. The germline V gene encodes CDR1 SGHRS and CDR2 YFSETQ. V was shortened by 5 bases and J by 3 bases, with 13 bases between the two germline ends. In DNA form, the CDR3 reads TGCGCCAGCAGGAGGCCAGGGATAACAGATACGCAGTATTTT. It translates to CASRRPGITDTQYF. Complete variable domain (other parts from reference TRBV5-1 and TRBJ2-3): KAGVTQTPRYLIKTRGQQVTLSCSPISGHRSVSWYQQTPGQGLQFLFEYFSETQRNKGNFPGRFSGRQFSNSRSEMNVSTLELGDSALYLCASRRPGITDTQYFGPGTRLTVL.

This chain uses TRBV3-1 with TRBJ2-3, with 9 bases identical to TRBD2. The CDR3 contains 18 residues. Germline CDR1 and CDR2: LGHDT and YNNKEL (reference sequence). The junction had 13 bases not matched to a gene; V was cut back by 0 bases and J by 6 bases. CDR3 DNA: TGTGCCAGCAGCCAAGATTCTCTGGGCGGGGGGGCAAGGGATACGCAGTATTTT. It codes for CASSQDSLGGGARDTQYF.

The chain has TRBV20-1 and TRBJ2-3; D gene unclear. Germline V lookup: CDR1 DFQATT, CDR2 SNEGSKA (reference sequence). The germline V and J ends were trimmed by 6 bases and 0 bases, with 13 bases remaining between them. The CDR3 loop spans 14 amino acids. Here the CDR3 DNA reads TGCAGTGCCCGTAGCACGACTAGCACAGATACGCAGTATTTT. Protein product: CSARSTTSTDTQYF.

A few counts support this clonotype. The J gene is TRBJ2-7, the V gene TRBV14, with D unresolved. Trimming removed 4 bases from V and 2 bases from J, with 9 bases in between. This CDR3 is 13 amino acids long. Germline CDR1 SGHDN, CDR2 FVKESK. The CDR3 spells CASSPIGTYEQYF. The CDR3 bases are TGTGCCAGCAGCCCCATCGGTACCTACGAGCAGTACTTC.

This clonotype was found many times. The chain employs TRBV7-9 and TRBJ1-5; D possibly corresponds to TRBD1 (6 bases). The germline CDR1 and CDR2 sequences are SEHNR and FQNEAQ (reference sequence). This CDR3 has 14 residues. Trimming pared 1 base from V and 6 bases from J, leaving 10 bases between. The CDR3: CASSLEGVGQPQHF. CDR3 DNA sequence: TGTGCCAGCAGCTTAGAGGGGGTGGGTCAGCCCCAGCATTTT.

The chain uses TRBV7-2 and TRBJ1-4; 7 nucleotides line up with TRBD1. The CDR3 spans 15 residues. Germline V lookup: CDR1 SGHTA, CDR2 FQGNSA. The V gene end was trimmed by 4 bases and the J gene end by 8 bases; junction bases not matched to a gene: 10. The CDR3 loop reads CASSSQGGTFEKLFF. The CDR3 bases are TGTGCCAGCAGCTCCCAGGGGGGGACCTTCGAAAAACTGTTTTTT.

This clonotype occurred a few times. The V call is TRBV20-1, the J call TRBJ1-1; D ambiguous. The CDR3 spans 11 residues. From germline, CDR1 is DFQATT and CDR2 SNEGSKA (reference sequence). Trimming shortened V by 6 bases and J by 4 bases, and 9 bases separated the two germline ends. The CDR3 DNA sequence: TGCAGTGCCTCGGACGTCACTGAAGCTTTCTTT. This gives the protein CSASDVTEAFF.

V is TRBV11-2 and J is TRBJ1-4; unclear D gene. The CDR3 is 13 amino acids. Germline CDR1 and CDR2: SGHAT and FQNNGV. With 5 bases removed from V and 4 bases from J, the gap between germline ends came to 8 bases. CDR3 sequence (DNA): TGTGCCAGCAGCCCGGGATTTAATGAAAAACTGTTTTTT. This gives the protein CASSPGFNEKLFF.

This clonotype was seen only a few times. The rearrangement links TRBV6-2 or TRBV6-3 to TRBJ1-5; 10 positions agree with TRBD1. Germline V lookup: CDR1 MNHEY, CDR2 SVGEGT. The J segment lost 2 bases and the V segment lost 6 bases, leaving 13 bases of the junction unmatched. The CDR3 consists of 18 residues. CDR3 amino acids: CASRTDRGAYIGNQPQHF. The DNA for the CDR3 is TGTGCCAGCAGGACGGACAGGGGGGCGTATATTGGCAATCAGCCCCAGCATTTT.

A note on this clonotype: One base away lies a much larger clone, so this may be a sequencing read error. The chain recombines TRBV7-2 with TRBJ1-6; 9 bases match TRBD1. Germline loops: CDR1 SGHTA, CDR2 FQGNSA. CDR3 length equals 16 residues. The CDR3 spells CASRPEDRGMGSPPHF. The CDR3 region has the DNA TGTGCCAGCAGACCCGAAGACAGGGGGATGGGTTCACCCCCCCACTTT.

The chain couples TRBV27 to TRBJ2-7; 10 positions match TRBD2. Germline V gene lookup returns CDR1 MNHEY and CDR2 SMNVEV (reference sequence). V lost 3 bases, J lost 3 bases, and 8 bases stayed unmatched. The CDR3 length is 16 residues. CDR3 residues: CASSFYSGLADYEQYF. The CDR3 coding sequence is TGTGCCAGCAGTTTCTATTCTGGACTAGCGGACTACGAGCAGTACTTC.

This clonotype was recorded a few times. This chain links TRBV2 with TRBJ1-2, with D possibly being TRBD1 (5 bases). Germline CDR1 is SNHLY and CDR2 is FYNNEI. There are 13 residues in the CDR3. Trimming took 6 bases from V and 10 from J, leaving 18 bases between them. The CDR3 DNA reads TGTGCCAGCAGCGGATGGCAGTCGACAGACTACACCTTC. Residues: CASSGWQSTDYTF. Using reference TRBV2 and TRBJ1-2 for the parts outside the CDR3, the full variable domain is EPEVTQTPSHQVTQMGQEVILRCVPISNHLYFYWYRQILGQKVEFLVSFYNNEISEKSEIFDDQFSVERPDGSNFTLKIRSTKLEDSAMYFCASSGWQSTDYTFGSGTRLTVV.

The chain is built from TRBV4-2 and TRBJ2-3; D perhaps matches TRBD1 (5 bases). Germline V CDR1 and CDR2: LGHNA, YNFKEQ. The CDR3 has 16 amino acids. V was pared by 1 base and J by 1 base, with 12 bases between. The CDR3 reads CASSQAGRLGTDTQYF. The CDR3 bases are TGTGCCAGCAGCCAAGCAGGGCGGCTCGGCACAGATACGCAGTATTTT.

In this sample, this clonotype turned up a few times. The chain joins TRBV7-9 to TRBJ2-1; 7 nucleotides agree with TRBD1. CDR1 is SEHNR, CDR2 FQNEAQ, per germline (reference sequence). V was clipped by 2 bases and J by 6 bases; unmatched bases: 7. This CDR3 has 15 amino acids. DNA of the CDR3: TGTGCCAGCAGCTTACAGGGGGTAGGGGCCAATGAGCAGTTCTTC. Its translation is CASSLQGVGANEQFF.

The rearrangement joins TRBV13 to TRBJ2-7, with a weak D call TRBD2 (6 bases). CDR3 length equals 14 residues. In germline, CDR1 is PRHDT, CDR2 FYEKMQ (reference sequence). Trimming stripped 3 bases from V and 4 bases from J, with 13 bases between. The CDR3: CASSLRGERYEQYF. DNA of the CDR3: TGTGCCAGCAGCTTGCGCGGGGAGAGGTACGAGCAGTACTTC.

This clonotype appeared once. This chain joins TRBV9 and TRBJ2-7; tentatively, D is TRBD1 (6 bases). The CDR3 totals 22 residues. The ends were cut back, 3 bases at V and 7 bases at J, with 41 bases in the middle. The V gene's germline CDR1 is SGDLS and CDR2 YYNGEE. The CDR3 DNA sequence: TGTGCCAGCAGCGGAGTTACTTACGGGACAACTAAACCACCTCTACTATACAATGAGCAGTACTTC. It specifies CASSGVTYGTTKPPLLYNEQYF.

The genes are TRBV3-1 and TRBJ1-2; D not resolved. V was cut by 5 bases and J by 7 bases, with 23 bases left in between. CDR1 and CDR2 from the germline V gene are LGHDT and YNNKEL (reference sequence). This CDR3 region has 16 residues. The CDR3 sequence: CASSGAGTGPSAGYTF. The CDR3 DNA reads as TGTGCCAGCAGCGGTGCTGGAACGGGTCCTAGTGCTGGCTACACCTTC.

Turning to this clonotype: A read error may account for a junction end that differs from germline. The V gene is TRBV2, the J gene TRBJ2-1; a weak D match, TRBD2 (5 bases). CDR1 and CDR2 from the germline V gene are SNHLY and FYNNEI. The CDR3 has 13 residues. For the CDR3, the DNA is TGTACCAGCAGTGACCGGGGATACAATGAGCAGTTCTTC. Translating gives CTSSDRGYNEQFF.